This T cell receptor (beta chain) was obtained from a study of preoperative IRX-2 immunotherapy in early breast cancer. Clones were read by immunoSEQ multiplex PCR, and TCRdb kept only the in-frame ones, dropping some. This table has about 5,600 clones, over 60% appearing once. In germline, CDR1 is MNHGY, CDR2 SAAAGT. Deletions cut 0 bases from V and 7 bases from J, with 30 bases between. The CDR3 covers 20 residues. This clone was counted a few times. The sample's treatment: preoperative locoregional IRX-2 cytokine immunotherapy. Preoperative locoregional IRX-2 cytokine immunotherapy was tested in the phase Ib source study.

The sequencing here drew on tumor tissue, taken before IRX-2 immunotherapy. This clonotype was obtained from a human donor with breast cancer. The chain links TRBV6-8 to TRBJ1-1; the D gene is possibly TRBD1 (5 bases). CDR3 sequence: CASSYSIALLGAIRNGEAFF. For the CDR3, the DNA is TGTGCCAGCAGTTACTCGATTGCACTTCTTGGGGCTATACGAAATGGTGAAGCTTTCTTT.